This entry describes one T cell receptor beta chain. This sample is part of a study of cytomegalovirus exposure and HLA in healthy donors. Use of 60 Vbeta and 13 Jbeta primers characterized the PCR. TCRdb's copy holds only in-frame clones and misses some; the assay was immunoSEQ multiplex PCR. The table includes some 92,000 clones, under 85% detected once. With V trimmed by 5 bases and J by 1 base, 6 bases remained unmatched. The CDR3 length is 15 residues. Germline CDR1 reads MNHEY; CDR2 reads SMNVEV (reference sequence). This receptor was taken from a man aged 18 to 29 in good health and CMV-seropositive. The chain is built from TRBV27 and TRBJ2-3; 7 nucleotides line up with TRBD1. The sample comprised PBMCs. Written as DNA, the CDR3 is TGTGCCAGCAGTACCCGGGACAGTGGCACAGATACGCAGTATTTT. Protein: CASSTRDSGTDTQYF.